Reported below is one T cell receptor (beta chain). This entry is derived from a study of blood T cell repertoires in COVID-19. Study summary: Samples came from the United States, Italy and Spain, spanning acute and convalescent COVID-19. PBMCs, B-cell-depleted T cells, or T cells were the source of the cDNA or gDNA that made up the material.

This CDR3 has 14 amino acids. Original data processing: Amplification with reference gene primers provided the estimates of nucleated cell counts. Libraries were prepared by immunoSEQ multiplex PCR; TCRdb keeps only in-frame clonotypes and omits some of them. That table is the source of V, J and clone size, and D and trimming were worked out from the DNA. The table includes about 150,000 clones, about 90% detected once. This sequence joins TRBV21-1 and TRBJ2-1; the DNA was not compared with TRBD2, the D call given in the table. TRBV21-1 constitutes a pseudogene. Sequenced input: peripheral blood. The sequence came from a man in his fifties or sixties with acute or convalescent COVID-19. The DNA of the CDR3 is TGTGCCAGCAGCACTAGCGGGGGGGCATATGAGCAGTTCTTC. It yields the protein CASSTSGGAYEQFF.